This entry lists 10 T cell receptor beta chains sequenced from one sample in a study of blood T cell repertoires in COVID-19. Data came from immunoSEQ multiplex PCR; TCRdb stores just in-frame clones and leaves some out. The sample carries over 150,000 clones, roughly 84% recorded once. Sequenced input: peripheral blood. The source of these receptors is a man in his late teens or twenties with active or convalescent COVID-19.

This clone was seen ten or more times. The rearrangement joins TRBV7-9 to TRBJ2-1; 7 bases are shared with TRBD2. Germline CDR1 is SEHNR and CDR2 is FQNEAQ (reference sequence). With 1 base clipped from V and 10 bases from J, the junction kept 1 base outside the gene matches. The CDR3 totals 12 residues. CDR3 sequence: CASSLVGREQFF. In DNA, the CDR3 is TGTGCCAGCAGCTTAGTCGGGAGGGAGCAGTTCTTC.

This chain joins TRBV7-2 and TRBJ2-1; 7 bases are a match to TRBD1. CDR3 length: 14 amino acids. Trimming at V came to 6 bases and at J to 4 bases, leaving 6 bases not matched to a gene. CDR1 and CDR2 from the germline V gene are SGHTA and FQGNSA. CDR3 region: CASRGTEQYNEQFF. CDR3 in DNA: TGTGCCAGCAGAGGGACAGAGCAATACAATGAGCAGTTCTTC.

The V and J genes are TRBV19 and TRBJ2-1, with D hard to call. The CDR3 loop spans 15 amino acids. V shed 5 bases and J shed 0 bases, with 11 bases lying between them. The germline CDR1 and CDR2 sequences are LNHDA and SQIVND (reference sequence). The CDR3 nucleotides read TGTGCCAGTAGTTCCTCTAGAAGCTCCTACAATGAGCAGTTCTTC. Its translation: CASSSSRSSYNEQFF.

The chain employs TRBV5-1 and TRBJ1-1; TRBD1 is a possible D gene (5 bases). This CDR3 comprises 15 residues. V lost 2 bases and J lost 0, with 11 bases in between. Germline loops: CDR1 SGHRS, CDR2 YFSETQ. This chain's CDR3 is CASSFGGTVNTEAFF. Here the CDR3 DNA reads TGCGCCAGCAGCTTCGGCGGGACGGTGAACACTGAAGCTTTCTTT.

This clone was recorded once. The V call is TRBV5-4, the J call TRBJ2-7; perhaps TRBD1 as D (7 bases). Germline values: CDR1 SGHNT, CDR2 YYREEE (reference sequence). Trimming cost V 0 bases and J 4 bases, with 11 bases left between them. The CDR3 loop spans 14 amino acids. The CDR3 DNA is TGTGCCAGCAGCTTGGGGAGGGGGCTGTACGAGCAGTACTTC. Residues: CASSLGRGLYEQYF.

The chain joins TRBV6-5 to TRBJ1-1; 7 nucleotides match TRBD1. The CDR3 is 15 residues long. The V gene's germline CDR1 is MNHEY and CDR2 SVGAGI. Germline trimming cut 6 bases from V and 4 bases from J; bases unmatched to any gene: 11. CDR3 sequence reads: CASSQLGQVGTEAFF. CDR3 DNA sequence: TGTGCCAGCAGCCAACTCGGACAGGTGGGCACTGAAGCTTTCTTT.

The chain carries TRBV18 and TRBJ2-3, with 10 bases that match TRBD2. The V segment lost 0 bases and the J segment 1 base; nucleotides outside the gene matches: 1. Germline V gene data show CDR1 as KGHSH and CDR2 as LQKENI. CDR3 length: 16 amino acids. The CDR3 protein is CASSPPLAGGTDTQYF. Here the CDR3 DNA reads TGTGCCAGCTCACCACCCCTAGCGGGAGGCACAGATACGCAGTATTTT.

This chain connects TRBV7-2 to TRBJ1-2; a weak D match, TRBD1 (6 bases). Germline-derived CDR1 and CDR2 are SGHTA and FQGNSA. There are 15 residues in the CDR3. V gave up 1 base and J gave up 0 bases, with 9 bases separating them. The CDR3 region has the DNA TGTGCCAGCAGCTTAGTTGGGGGCACTAACTATGGCTACACCTTC. Translation: CASSLVGGTNYGYTF.

The chain uses TRBV6-1 and TRBJ2-5; D gene unclear. V lost 3 bases and J lost 5, with 7 bases in between. The CDR3 spans 12 residues. The germline gives CDR1 MNHNS, CDR2 SASEGT. This CDR3 is CASSETRETQYF. Written as DNA, the CDR3 is TGTGCCAGCAGTGAGACACGGGAGACCCAGTACTTC.

The chain employs TRBV19 and TRBJ1-1, with a weak D call TRBD1 (6 bases). Trimming removed 9 bases at V and 6 bases at J, with 14 bases between. The CDR3 loop spans 12 amino acids. Germline lookup yields CDR1 LNHDA and CDR2 SQIVND (reference sequence). The CDR3 coding sequence is TGTGCCAGCGTACAGGGTCTAGCTGAAGCTTTCTTT. Encoded protein: CASVQGLAEAFF.